Described below is a single T cell receptor beta chain sequence and its context. As processed by the authors: Nucleated cell counts were estimated from reference gene primer amplification. The data were produced by immunoSEQ multiplex PCR, yet TCRdb's version contains in-frame clones alone and is incomplete. From that table come the V and J calls and clone size; the DNA was used to work out D and trimming. Here the sample spans about 76,000 clones, under 95% being singletons. The length of the CDR3 is 15 residues. Unmatched junction bases numbered 7, after V lost 5 bases and J lost 1 base. The germline V gene has CDR1 MNHEY and CDR2 SMNVEV (reference sequence). The record originates from a study of blood T cell repertoires in COVID-19. About the research overall: Researchers got acute and convalescent COVID-19 samples from the United States, Italy and Spain. From T cells, B-cell-depleted T cells, or PBMCs came the material, which was cDNA or gDNA.

Material for sequencing was peripheral blood. The TCR originated in a human donor in a cohort sampled during active COVID-19. The J gene is TRBJ2-5, the V gene TRBV27, with 7 bases that match TRBD1. The CDR3 loop is CASSPGQAGQETQYF. In DNA form, the CDR3 reads TGTGCCAGCAGTCCCGGACAGGCGGGCCAAGAGACCCAGTACTTC.